This T cell receptor (beta chain) was captured in a study of blood T cell repertoires in COVID-19. Background on the study: The study drew acute and convalescent COVID-19 samples from the United States, Italy and Spain. Sample material is recorded as cDNA or gDNA derived from T cells, B-cell-depleted T cells, or PBMCs.

Per the original data handling: Reference gene primer amplification gave nucleated cell count estimates. Profiling relied on immunoSEQ multiplex PCR, and the TCRdb table lists in-frame clones only, not all of them. For V, J and clone size, that table is used; D and trimming come from the DNA. The data show some 28,000 clones, with about 85% seen just once and roughly 10% held by the top ten. This clone was seen just once. Germline V gives CDR1 SGHDT, CDR2 YYEEEE. Trimming shortened V by 3 bases and J by 4 bases, and 13 bases separated the two germline ends. CDR3 length: 15 amino acids. The receptor comes from a human donor in a cohort sampled during active COVID-19. Sample: peripheral blood. V is TRBV5-6 and J is TRBJ2-2; D is possibly TRBD2 (6 bases). CDR3 sequence reads: CASSSGLRGTGELFF. As DNA, the CDR3 is TGTGCCAGCAGCTCCGGGCTGCGGGGCACCGGGGAGCTGTTTTTT.